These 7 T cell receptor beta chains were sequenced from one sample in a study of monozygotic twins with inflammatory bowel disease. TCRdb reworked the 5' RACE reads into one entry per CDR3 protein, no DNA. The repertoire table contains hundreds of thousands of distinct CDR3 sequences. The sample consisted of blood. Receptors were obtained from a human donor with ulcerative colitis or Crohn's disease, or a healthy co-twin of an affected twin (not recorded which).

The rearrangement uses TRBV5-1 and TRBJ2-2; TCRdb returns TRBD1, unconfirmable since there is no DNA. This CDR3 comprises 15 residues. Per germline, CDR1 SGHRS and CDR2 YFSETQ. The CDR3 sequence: CASSSQGKENGELFF.

CDR3: CASRGRQDTEAFF. The rearrangement uses TRBV6-5 and TRBJ1-1; TCRdb outputs TRBD1, but without DNA this stays unchecked. The germline CDR1 and CDR2 sequences are MNHEY and SVGAGI. The CDR3 sequence is 13 residues long.

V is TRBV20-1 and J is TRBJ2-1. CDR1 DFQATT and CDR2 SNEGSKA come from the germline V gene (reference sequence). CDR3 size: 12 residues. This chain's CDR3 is CSALKSTDEQFF.

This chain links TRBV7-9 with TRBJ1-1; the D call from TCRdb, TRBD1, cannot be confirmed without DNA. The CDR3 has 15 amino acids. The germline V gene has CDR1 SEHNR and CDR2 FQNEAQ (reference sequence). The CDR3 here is CASSLGGPLAAEAFF.

CDR3 region: CASSWTGGSTDTQYF. The J gene is TRBJ2-3, the V gene TRBV6-5; with no DNA, the TCRdb D assignment of TRBD2 cannot be verified. Germline assignment: CDR1 MNHEY and CDR2 SVGAGI. The CDR3 sequence is 15 residues long.

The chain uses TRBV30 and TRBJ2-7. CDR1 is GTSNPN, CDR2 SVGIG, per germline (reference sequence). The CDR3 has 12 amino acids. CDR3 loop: CAWSDDAYEQYF.

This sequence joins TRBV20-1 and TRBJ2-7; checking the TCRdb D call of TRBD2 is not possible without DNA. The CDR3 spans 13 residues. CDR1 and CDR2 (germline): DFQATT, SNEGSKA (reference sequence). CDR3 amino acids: CSAPSDISYEQYF.